The next 20 T cell receptor beta chains were all read from a single sample in a study of T cells after yellow fever vaccination. TCRdb processed the 5' RACE reads anew with MiXCR; each CDR3 protein has one entry. This table holds 95,000 to 150,000 distinct CDR3 sequences, roughly 6.7% found once. The specimen was CD4+ T cells sorted from PBMCs, collected approximately 11 days after the first yellow fever vaccination. The origin of the receptors is a man aged 18 to 30 who received the YFV17D yellow fever vaccine.

This clonotype occurred many times. The gene calls are TRBV7-9 and TRBJ1-5; no firm D call. This CDR3 comprises 13 residues. Germline V gene data show CDR1 as SEHNR and CDR2 as FQNEAQ (reference sequence). The CDR3 region has the DNA TGTGTATTAGGTGACCGCGGCAATCAGCCCCAGCATTTT. Translating it yields CVLGDRGNQPQHF.

This clonotype was detected ten times or more. The rearrangement links TRBV5-1 to TRBJ2-3; 10 nucleotides line up with TRBD2. V lost 0 bases to trimming and J lost 5 bases; unmatched junction nucleotides: 9. Per germline, CDR1 SGHRS and CDR2 YFSETQ. The CDR3 is 17 amino acids. The CDR3 sequence is CASSLATAPSGGDTQYF. The CDR3 DNA reads as TGCGCCAGCAGCTTGGCCACGGCGCCTAGCGGGGGAGATACGCAGTATTTT.

This clonotype showed up just a few times. The chain is built from TRBV29-1 and TRBJ1-2; 7 nucleotides agree with TRBD1. CDR3 length equals 12 residues. V was clipped by 6 bases and J by 6 bases; unmatched bases: 7. The V gene's germline CDR1 is SQVTM and CDR2 ANQGSEA. CDR3 amino acids: CSVARDRNGYTF. CDR3 DNA: TGCAGCGTGGCCCGGGACAGAAATGGCTACACCTTC.

At least ten counts were recorded for this clonotype. The chain employs TRBV12-3 or TRBV12-4 and TRBJ1-3, with TRBD1 matching 7 bases. The trim removed 5 bases at V and 0 bases at J, leaving 7 bases unmatched. The length of the CDR3 is 16 residues. CDR3 loop: CASSRSGQASGNTIYF. CDR3 bases: TGTGCCAGCAGTAGGAGTGGACAGGCCTCTGGAAACACCATATATTTT.

This clonotype came up many times. The rearrangement links TRBV14 to TRBJ2-2; tentatively, D is TRBD2 (6 bases). V was cut by 4 bases and J by 4 bases, with 22 bases left in between. The CDR3 consists of 18 residues. Germline CDR1 is SGHDN and CDR2 is FVKESK. This chain's CDR3 is CASSPTVGPVLATGELFF. DNA of the CDR3: TGTGCCAGCAGCCCGACCGTGGGCCCCGTACTAGCCACCGGGGAGCTGTTTTTT.

This clonotype has ten or more counts. The chain employs TRBV5-1 and TRBJ2-5; TRBD1 matches 8 bases. V lost 4 bases, J lost 5 bases, and 7 bases stayed unmatched. The CDR3 covers 14 residues. Germline loops: CDR1 SGHRS, CDR2 YFSETQ. The CDR3 DNA reads as TGCGCCAGCAGCGCCGTAGGACAGGGTGAGACCCAGTACTTC. As protein: CASSAVGQGETQYF.

To note about this clonotype: Possible read error: a much larger clone is one base away. This chain links TRBV5-1 with TRBJ2-5; D is unclear. This CDR3 contains 14 residues. The germline gives CDR1 SGHRS, CDR2 YFSETQ. V was pared by 1 base and J by 4 bases, with 11 bases between. DNA of the CDR3: TGCGCCAGCAGCTTGTCTTCGGTCCGAGAGACCCAGTACTTC. Protein product: CASSLSSVRETQYF.

There are many counts of this clonotype. The J gene is TRBJ2-3, the V gene TRBV12-3 or TRBV12-4; D gene uncertain. Between the trimmed V and J ends, which lost 4 bases and 4 bases, there was a span of 12 bases. The CDR3 consists of 14 residues. CDR3 nucleotides: TGTGCCAGCAGTTCCCTCCCGGGCTCAGATACGCAGTATTTT. Amino acid sequence: CASSSLPGSDTQYF.

This clonotype was counted many times. The chain joins TRBV12-3 or TRBV12-4 to TRBJ2-3; tentatively, D is TRBD1 (5 bases). This CDR3 has 16 residues. V was pared by 3 bases and J by 0 bases, with 13 bases between. CDR3 nucleotide sequence: TGTGCCAGCAGTTTCCGTACAGGCCTTAGCACAGATACGCAGTATTTT. Its protein is CASSFRTGLSTDTQYF.

This clonotype was seen many times. This sequence joins TRBV20-1 and TRBJ2-1; 7 bases match TRBD2. Trimming took 6 bases from V and 4 from J; bases not matched to a gene: 9. CDR3 length: 14 residues. CDR1 and CDR2 from the germline V gene are DFQATT and SNEGSKA (reference sequence). CDR3 DNA sequence: TGCAGTGCCGCTTCGCGGGGGTATTACAATGAGCAGTTCTTC. This codes for CSAASRGYYNEQFF.

The chain combines TRBV5-1 with TRBJ2-5, with unresolved D. Germline V gives CDR1 SGHRS, CDR2 YFSETQ. The CDR3 loop spans 15 amino acids. The V end was cut by 0 bases, the J end by 3 bases, with 12 bases between. CDR3 region: CASSLGALGKETQYF. The CDR3 DNA reads TGCGCCAGCAGCTTGGGGGCCCTAGGGAAAGAGACCCAGTACTTC.

This clonotype occurred many times. The J gene is TRBJ1-2, the V gene TRBV6-5; the D is unclear. Germline V lookup: CDR1 MNHEY, CDR2 SVGAGI. The CDR3 sequence is 14 residues long. V shed 8 bases and J shed 4 bases, with 17 bases lying between them. The CDR3 protein is CASRLITAVYGYTF. In DNA form, the CDR3 reads TGTGCCAGCCGCCTCATTACAGCAGTCTATGGCTACACCTTC.

V gene TRBV7-6 combines with J gene TRBJ1-5; TRBD1 is a possible D gene (5 bases). The CDR3 extends over 15 amino acids. The germline gives CDR1 SGHVS, CDR2 FNYEAQ. Trimming shortened V by 5 bases and J by 7 bases, and 18 bases separated the two germline ends. The CDR3 loop reads CASSPVGARGQPQHF. CDR3 nucleotides: TGTGCCAGCAGCCCCGTTGGGGCGCGGGGGCAGCCCCAGCATTTT.

This clonotype was counted between two and nine times. This chain connects TRBV5-4 to TRBJ2-1; D unresolved. V was trimmed by 0 bases and J by 1 base, leaving 11 bases between them. Germline values: CDR1 SGHNT, CDR2 YYREEE (reference sequence). This CDR3 spans 16 amino acids. The CDR3, as DNA: TGTGCCAGCAGCTTGGCAGGCGTTATTTCCTACAATGAGCAGTTCTTC. Protein product: CASSLAGVISYNEQFF.

This clonotype was seen repeatedly, ten times or more. This chain joins TRBV29-1 and TRBJ1-1; no definite D call. There are 13 residues in the CDR3. Germline-derived CDR1 and CDR2 are SQVTM and ANQGSEA. Trimming shortened V by 7 bases and J by 2 bases, and 14 bases separated the two germline ends. The CDR3 DNA reads as TGCAGCGCCCCGACGGGTTTTAACACTGAAGCTTTCTTT. It specifies CSAPTGFNTEAFF.

Of note for this clonotype: A read error is possible here, since a much larger clone lies one base away. The chain recombines TRBV6-2 or TRBV6-3 with TRBJ2-2; D may be TRBD2 (7 bases). Germline V gene sequence: CDR1 MNHEY, CDR2 SVGEGT. The CDR3 extends over 14 amino acids. The CDR3 nucleotides read TGTGCCACCAAAGGGGGGGGCCTCACCGGGGAGCTGGTTTTT. It encodes CATKGGGLTGELVF.

In this sample, this clonotype turned up many times. V gene TRBV5-1 combines with J gene TRBJ1-6, with unresolved D. The CDR3 sequence is 14 residues long. Germline V gene data show CDR1 as SGHRS and CDR2 as YFSETQ. Trimming shortened V by 5 bases and J by 5 bases, and 11 bases separated the two germline ends. The CDR3 sequence: CASRKGSNNSPLHF. The CDR3 coding sequence is TGCGCCAGCAGGAAGGGATCTAATAATTCACCCCTCCACTTT.

The chain is built from TRBV9 and TRBJ1-2, with 9 positions matching TRBD1. The CDR3 is 15 residues long. CDR1 and CDR2 (germline): SGDLS, YYNGEE. The V gene end was trimmed by 3 bases and the J gene end by 7 bases; junction bases not matched to a gene: 10. The CDR3 here is CASSASGTGWGGYTF. DNA for the CDR3: TGTGCCAGCAGCGCCTCCGGGACAGGGTGGGGTGGCTACACCTTC.

This clonotype was observed many times. V and J are TRBV4-1 and TRBJ1-5; no clear D. The CDR3 spans 16 residues. Germline V CDR1 and CDR2: MGHRA, YSYEKL. V dropped 4 bases and J dropped 3 bases, with 16 bases sitting between them. The CDR3 nucleotides read TGCGCCAGCAGCCTTTCCTGGGTATTAGACAATCAGCCCCAGCATTTT. This translates into CASSLSWVLDNQPQHF.

The table lists this clonotype with many counts. This rearrangement joins TRBV6-6 to TRBJ2-7, with 7 bases that match TRBD1. J was trimmed by 3 bases and V by 6 bases; bases with no gene match: 5. CDR3 size: 13 residues. Germline V gene lookup returns CDR1 MNHNY and CDR2 SVGAGI (reference sequence). CDR3 sequence (DNA): TGTGCCAGCAGCCGCGACAGGGTCTACGAGCAGTACTTC. This codes for CASSRDRVYEQYF.